Following are 25 T cell receptor beta chains from one sample sequenced in a study of CD8+ T cells in alopecia areata. TCR sequencing used cDNA made by reverse transcription of extracted RNA. Using immunoSEQ multiplex PCR, the repertoire was profiled, and TCRdb retains in-frame clones only, with some absent. Of under 150,000 clones listed, around four fifths are singletons. Indicated treatment: oral pan-JAK inhibitor, 5-10 mg twice daily. The sequenced sample was CD8+ T cells sorted from blood, obtained at week 4, from a patient treated with tofacitinib. The source is a human donor with alopecia areata.

The chain carries TRBV5-1 and TRBJ2-5, with 7 bases aligning to TRBD1. V was clipped by 4 bases and J by 5 bases; unmatched bases: 8. The CDR3 runs 14 residues. CDR1 and CDR2 (germline): SGHRS, YFSETQ. CDR3 sequence reads: CASSAGTVIETQYF. CDR3 coding DNA: TGCGCCAGCAGCGCCGGGACAGTAATCGAGACCCAGTACTTC. The variable domain in full, with the rest retrieved from reference TRBV5-1 and TRBJ2-5, is KAGVTQTPRYLIKTRGQQVTLSCSPISGHRSVSWYQQTPGQGLQFLFEYFSETQRNKGNFPGRFSGRQFSNSRSEMNVSTLELGDSALYLCASSAGTVIETQYFGPGTRLLVL.

The rearrangement uses TRBV11-2 and TRBJ2-1; the match to TRBD1 covers 7 bases. Looked up from germline, CDR1 is SGHAT and CDR2 is FQNNGV. V trimming: 5 bases; J trimming: 2 bases; junction bases outside the gene matches: 6. This CDR3 has 15 residues. The CDR3 loop is CASSPGTATYNEQFF. DNA for the CDR3: TGTGCCAGCAGCCCCGGGACAGCAACCTACAATGAGCAGTTCTTC.

This clone was found once. The chain couples TRBV11-2 to TRBJ2-2; D is uncertain. Germline CDR1 and CDR2: SGHAT and FQNNGV. V was trimmed by 4 bases and J by 1 base, leaving 13 bases between them. The CDR3 sequence is 16 residues long. CDR3 nucleotide sequence: TGTGCCAGCAGCTCTCCCCCGCCCCGGAACACCGGGGAGCTGTTTTTT. This encodes CASSSPPPRNTGELFF.

CDR3 residues: CASSPTRVLGNQPQHF. CDR3 sequence (DNA): TGTGCCAGCAGCCCTACGAGGGTCTTGGGCAATCAGCCCCAGCATTTT. This sequence joins TRBV21-1 and TRBJ1-5. TRBV21-1 represents a pseudogene. The CDR3 has 16 amino acids.

The V and J genes are TRBV13 and TRBJ1-1; D perhaps matches TRBD1 (5 bases). V lost 5 bases and J 4 bases, leaving 14 bases between the germline ends. This CDR3 has 14 residues. Looked up from germline, CDR1 is PRHDT and CDR2 is FYEKMQ (reference sequence). The CDR3 DNA reads TGTGCCAGCAGCCCCCGGGGGAGGGGCACTGAAGCTTTCTTT. It is translated as CASSPRGRGTEAFF.

The chain carries TRBV27 and TRBJ1-6; unclear D gene. The CDR3 is 13 residues long. Trimming removed 5 bases at V and 6 bases at J, with 8 bases between. Germline V gives CDR1 MNHEY, CDR2 SMNVEV (reference sequence). CDR3 residues: CASSPLFNSPLHF. The CDR3 DNA is TGTGCCAGCAGTCCGCTCTTTAATTCACCCCTCCACTTT.

The gene calls are TRBV4-1 and TRBJ2-7; D is ambiguous. Trimming shortened V by 8 bases and J by 0 bases, and 11 bases separated the two germline ends. Germline loops: CDR1 MGHRA, CDR2 YSYEKL. This CDR3 is 13 amino acids long. Here the CDR3 DNA reads TGCGCCAGCGCGGTTCAGAGCTCCTACGAGCAGTACTTC. Its protein product is CASAVQSSYEQYF.

The CDR3 DNA is TGTGCCAGCAGCTTAGGGACTAGCGGGCGCACAGATACGCAGTATTTT. This sequence encodes CASSLGTSGRTDTQYF. The chain joins TRBV7-2 to TRBJ2-3, with 11 bases matching TRBD2. Germline V CDR1 and CDR2: SGHTA, FQGNSA. Trimming cost V 1 base and J 1 base; bases outside gene matches: 1. The CDR3 has 16 residues. Drawing the rest from reference TRBV7-2 and TRBJ2-3, the complete variable domain is GAGVSQSPSNKVTEKGKDVELRCDPISGHTALYWYRQSLGQGLEFLIYFQGNSAPDKSGLPSDRFSAERTGGSVSTLTIQRTQQEDSAVYLCASSLGTSGRTDTQYFGPGTRLTVL.

The V call is TRBV6-4, the J call TRBJ2-7; 7 bases align to TRBD2. This CDR3 region has 14 residues. Germline V gives CDR1 MRHNA, CDR2 SNTAGT. The junction had 10 bases not matched to a gene; V was cut back by 11 bases and J by 0 bases. This CDR3 reads CARPGGLSSYEQYF. As DNA, the CDR3 is TGTGCCCGCCCGGGGGGACTCAGCTCCTACGAGCAGTACTTC.

The rearrangement links TRBV2 to TRBJ2-7, with 8 bases lining up with TRBD1. Germline loops: CDR1 SNHLY, CDR2 FYNNEI. V shed 5 bases, J shed 7 bases, and the junction held 13 bases outside the gene matches. This CDR3 contains 15 residues. CDR3 nucleotides: TGTGCCAGCAGTCGTTCCGGGACAGGAATCCGAGAGCAGTACTTC. It translates to CASSRSGTGIREQYF.

The rearrangement uses TRBV27 and TRBJ2-7, with D possibly TRBD2 on 6 matching bases. Germline V CDR1 and CDR2: MNHEY, SMNVEV (reference sequence). Trimming removed 5 bases at V and 6 bases at J, with 20 bases between. CDR3 length equals 15 residues. Here the CDR3 DNA reads TGTGCCAGCAGTGTGGGAGCCGGGGGACGCAGCGAGCAGTACTTC. The encoded protein is CASSVGAGGRSEQYF.

This clone was observed a few times. The genes are TRBV4-2 and TRBJ2-2; D is undetermined. The V and J ends lost 1 base and 5 bases respectively, with 8 bases between them. The length of the CDR3 is 14 residues. CDR1 is LGHNA, CDR2 YNFKEQ, per germline. The CDR3 protein is CASSQGIVTGELFF. CDR3 DNA: TGTGCCAGCAGCCAAGGAATAGTAACCGGGGAGCTGTTTTTT.

The chain joins TRBV7-6 to TRBJ2-7, with D possibly TRBD2 on 5 matching bases. CDR3 size: 17 residues. Germline loops: CDR1 SGHVS, CDR2 FNYEAQ. The germline V and J ends were trimmed by 3 bases and 6 bases, with 24 bases remaining between them. CDR3 DNA sequence: TGTGCCAGCAGCTTTTCCCCCGGGTCCTCGGGGATACGCGAGCAGTACTTC. It specifies CASSFSPGSSGIREQYF.

The genes are TRBV6-5 and TRBJ2-7; a weak D match, TRBD1 (5 bases). V lost 2 bases and J lost 3, with 17 bases in between. The germline V gene encodes CDR1 MNHEY and CDR2 SVGAGI. This CDR3 is built from 16 residues. The CDR3 protein is CASSYGAPGLRYEQYF. CDR3 sequence (DNA): TGTGCCAGCAGTTACGGGGCCCCAGGATTACGCTACGAGCAGTACTTC.

The chain is built from TRBV11-2 and TRBJ2-5; 8 bases agree with TRBD2. Germline values: CDR1 SGHAT, CDR2 FQNNGV. J was trimmed by 5 bases and V by 1 base; bases with no gene match: 6. CDR3 length: 15 amino acids. The DNA for the CDR3 is TGTGCCAGCAGCTTAGCGGGGGGGCCTTGGGAGACCCAGTACTTC. This encodes CASSLAGGPWETQYF. Combining the CDR3 with reference TRBV11-2 and TRBJ2-5 gives the whole variable domain EAGVAQSPRYKIIEKRQSVAFWCNPISGHATLYWYQQILGQGPKLLIQFQNNGVVDDSQLPKDRFSAERLKGVDSTLKIQPAKLEDSAVYLCASSLAGGPWETQYFGPGTRLLVL.

The chain is built from TRBV7-9 and TRBJ1-1; 8 bases line up with TRBD1. The CDR3 runs 15 residues. The germline V gene has CDR1 SEHNR and CDR2 FQNEAQ (reference sequence). The ends lost 3 bases at V and 1 base at J; junction bases unmatched: 4. CDR3 sequence reads: CASSFAQGANTEAFF. In DNA form, the CDR3 reads TGTGCCAGCAGCTTTGCTCAGGGGGCGAACACTGAAGCTTTCTTT.

This clone was counted a single time. The rearrangement links TRBV29-1 to TRBJ2-5, with D possibly TRBD1 on 6 matching bases. With 3 bases removed from V and 5 bases from J, the gap between germline ends came to 13 bases. Germline CDR1 and CDR2: SQVTM and ANQGSEA. This CDR3 contains 13 residues. CDR3 sequence (DNA): TGCAGCGTTGACGCAGGGGAGAGGGAGACCCAGTACTTC. Translating gives CSVDAGERETQYF.

The rearrangement uses TRBV2 and TRBJ2-2; D gene unclear. The CDR3 totals 18 residues. The V and J ends lost 6 bases and 0 bases respectively, with 20 bases between them. Looked up from germline, CDR1 is SNHLY and CDR2 is FYNNEI. CDR3 amino acids: CASRGPSHLGTNTGELFF. CDR3 in DNA: TGTGCCAGCAGGGGCCCCTCACACTTAGGGACGAACACCGGGGAGCTGTTTTTT.

DNA of the CDR3: TGTGCCAGCAAGGGGGCTCGTGGCTACACCTTC. Its translation: CASKGARGYTF. The chain has TRBV9 and TRBJ1-2, with 7 positions matching TRBD1. Germline CDR1 SGDLS, CDR2 YYNGEE. The junction had 3 bases not matched to a gene; V was cut back by 6 bases and J by 7 bases. CDR3 size: 11 residues.

The V gene is TRBV9, the J gene TRBJ2-5; 8 nucleotides align to TRBD1. After removal of 4 bases from V and 5 bases from J, the junction contained 4 bases not matched to a gene. The CDR3 loop spans 13 amino acids. The germline V gene has CDR1 SGDLS and CDR2 YYNGEE. The CDR3 loop reads CASSSRTGETQYF. CDR3 DNA sequence: TGTGCCAGCAGCTCCCGGACAGGGGAGACCCAGTACTTC.

The chain employs TRBV9 and TRBJ2-7, with D maybe TRBD1 (6 bases). Germline CDR1 and CDR2: SGDLS and YYNGEE. CDR3 size: 16 residues. V lost 3 bases to trimming and J lost 6 bases, with 22 bases between them. The CDR3 DNA follows: TGTGCCAGCAGCGCGGAAGAGACAGGCCTACTTCCCGAGCAGTACTTC. Translation: CASSAEETGLLPEQYF.

The rearrangement joins TRBV7-9 to TRBJ1-4; TRBD1 is a possible D gene (5 bases). CDR1 is SEHNR and CDR2 is FQNEAQ in the germline V gene (reference sequence). This CDR3 is built from 14 residues. Trimming shortened V by 4 bases and J by 8 bases, and 14 bases separated the two germline ends. As DNA, the CDR3 is TGTGCCAGCAGCTCCCCCGGGGGATTGGAAAAACTGTTTTTT. It specifies CASSSPGGLEKLFF.

The chain carries TRBV29-1 and TRBJ1-1; the match to TRBD1 covers 7 bases. Trimming cost V 2 bases and J 5 bases; bases outside gene matches: 8. The CDR3 sequence is 14 residues long. Germline CDR1 reads SQVTM; CDR2 reads ANQGSEA. For the CDR3, the DNA is TGCAGCGTTGAACGACAGGGCGGGAGGACTGAAGCTTTCTTT. As protein: CSVERQGGRTEAFF.

V gene TRBV6-6 combines with J gene TRBJ2-7; D unresolved. The CDR3 length is 13 residues. Trimming removed 8 bases from V and 5 bases from J, with 16 bases in between. Germline V gene sequence: CDR1 MNHNY, CDR2 SVGAGI (reference sequence). For the CDR3, the DNA is TGTGCCAGCGCGACGGGCTTTAGGAACGAGCAGTACTTC. It specifies CASATGFRNEQYF.

V is TRBV29-1 and J is TRBJ2-5; the D gene is possibly TRBD1 (5 bases). The J call could be wrong; TRBJ2-7 is a better fit for the DNA end. Germline V gene lookup returns CDR1 SQVTM and CDR2 ANQGSEA. This CDR3 is built from 13 residues. For the CDR3, the DNA is TGCAGCGTTTCATTGACAGCAACCTACGAGCAGTACTTC. This codes for CSVSLTATYEQYF.